A single sample is the source of the 32 T cell receptor beta chains below, sequenced in a study of CD8 T cells in ankylosing spondylitis. TCRdb recomputed calls from the 5' RACE reads with MiXCR, one row per CDR3 protein. The sample has roughly 240,000 distinct CDR3 sequences, roughly 32% seen once. Specimen: blood, either unsorted or a sorted T cell fraction (not recorded which). The receptors stem from a male donor with ankylosing spondylitis or in good health (not recorded which).

The sample holds a few counts of this clonotype. The gene calls are TRBV6-1 and TRBJ2-1; perhaps TRBD1 as D (5 bases). V gave up 6 bases and J gave up 4 bases, with 16 bases separating them. Germline values: CDR1 MNHNS, CDR2 SASEGT. CDR3 length: 15 residues. DNA for the CDR3: TGTGCCAGCAGCCGCAGGGCCATCCCATACAATGAGCAGTTCTTC. Translated, it gives CASSRRAIPYNEQFF.

This chain joins TRBV12-3 or TRBV12-4 and TRBJ2-1, with TRBD2 matching over 8 bases. V was pared by 7 bases and J by 7 bases, with 9 bases of the junction left unmatched. The CDR3 has 14 residues. CDR3 region: CASTDGGGGNEQFF. In DNA form, the CDR3 reads TGTGCCAGCACCGACGGGGGCGGGGGGAATGAGCAGTTCTTC.

This clonotype was seen only a few times. The rearrangement links TRBV7-2 to TRBJ1-4; D is perhaps TRBD1 (5 bases). CDR1 and CDR2 from the germline V gene are SGHTA and FQGNSA. The V gene lost 0 bases and the J gene lost 3 bases, with 5 bases spanning the gap. This CDR3 spans 14 amino acids. The CDR3 bases are TGTGCCAGCAGCTTAGCGGGGGCTAATGAAAAACTGTTTTTT. This gives the protein CASSLAGANEKLFF.

The chain joins TRBV15 to TRBJ2-3; D ambiguous. This CDR3 is 12 amino acids long. Germline loops: CDR1 LNHNV, CDR2 YYDKDF (reference sequence). V lost 0 bases to trimming and J lost 3 bases, with 1 base between them. In DNA, the CDR3 is TGTGCCACCAGCAGAGATACAGATACGCAGTATTTT. Protein sequence: CATSRDTDTQYF.

This clonotype was seen only a few times. The chain has TRBV7-6 and TRBJ1-6; D gene ambiguous. This CDR3 contains 14 residues. V lost 5 bases and J lost 10, with 15 bases in between. CDR1 and CDR2 (germline): SGHVS, FNYEAQ. For the CDR3, the DNA is TGTGCCAGCAGCCCTGCTGGGGTCAAGTCACCCCTCCACTTT. Translation gives CASSPAGVKSPLHF.

This clonotype was picked up many times. The V gene is TRBV29-1, the J gene TRBJ2-7; 7 bases agree with TRBD1. V trimming: 3 bases; J trimming: 2 bases; junction bases outside the gene matches: 1. The CDR3 totals 12 residues. CDR1 is SQVTM and CDR2 is ANQGSEA in the germline V gene. CDR3 protein: CSVEGQTYEQYF. In DNA, the CDR3 is TGCAGCGTTGAGGGACAGACCTACGAGCAGTACTTC.

This clonotype was seen a few times. The V and J genes are TRBV20-1 and TRBJ1-1; perhaps TRBD1 as D (5 bases). The V gene's germline CDR1 is DFQATT and CDR2 SNEGSKA (reference sequence). The CDR3 consists of 14 residues. V lost 5 bases, J lost 3 bases, and 16 bases lay in between. CDR3 sequence: CSARGSRADTEAFF. CDR3 DNA sequence: TGCAGTGCTCGGGGGAGCAGGGCGGACACTGAAGCTTTCTTT.

This clonotype came up a few times. The chain couples TRBV29-1 to TRBJ2-1; maybe TRBD1 (6 bases). CDR3 length: 14 residues. Germline V CDR1 and CDR2: SQVTM, ANQGSEA. Trimming pared 7 bases from V and 2 bases from J, leaving 15 bases between. CDR3 DNA sequence: TGCAGCGGGTACAGGGCCGAACCCTACAATGAGCAGTTCTTC. Its protein product is CSGYRAEPYNEQFF.

The rearrangement joins TRBV10-3 to TRBJ2-5, with unresolved D. The V and J ends lost 3 bases and 3 bases respectively, with 5 bases between them. The CDR3 contains 12 residues. The germline V gene has CDR1 ENHRY and CDR2 SYGVKD. CDR3 loop: CAISDVKETQYF. The CDR3, as DNA: TGTGCCATCAGTGATGTCAAAGAGACCCAGTACTTC.

V is TRBV9 and J is TRBJ2-3, with 7 nucleotides matching TRBD1. The CDR3 has 16 residues. Germline V gene lookup returns CDR1 SGDLS and CDR2 YYNGEE. V dropped 5 bases and J dropped 6; count of bases not matched to a gene: 15. CDR3 protein: CASSVWGRGQADTQYF. As DNA, the CDR3 is TGTGCCAGCAGTGTTTGGGGGCGCGGACAGGCGGATACGCAGTATTTT.

This chain links TRBV5-5 with TRBJ2-1; TRBD2 is a possible D gene (5 bases). Trimming pared 4 bases from V and 3 bases from J, leaving 20 bases between. The CDR3 covers 17 residues. CDR1 and CDR2 from the germline V gene are SGHKS and YYEKEE (reference sequence). The CDR3 DNA sequence: TGTGCCAGCAGCCCGCCCGGACGGGAAGCCGTCTACAATGAGCAGTTCTTC. Protein sequence: CASSPPGREAVYNEQFF. Looking up the rest from reference TRBV5-5 and TRBJ2-1 gives the full variable domain: DAGVTQSPTHLIKTRGQQVTLRCSPISGHKSVSWYQQVLGQGPQFIFQYYEKEERGRGNFPDRFSARQFPNYSSELNVNALLLGDSALYLCASSPPGREAVYNEQFFGPGTRLTVL.

This clonotype showed up many times. In nucleotides, the CDR3 is TGTGCCATCAGGCCACAGTACAACAATTCACCCCTCCACTTT. It codes for CAIRPQYNNSPLHF. The chain employs TRBV10-3 and TRBJ1-6; unclear D gene. The CDR3 length is 14 residues. The germline V and J ends were trimmed by 6 bases and 7 bases, with 13 bases remaining between them. Per the germline V gene, CDR1 is ENHRY and CDR2 is SYGVKD.

V gene TRBV20-1 combines with J gene TRBJ2-5; possible D gene TRBD2, 6 bases. The germline CDR1 and CDR2 sequences are DFQATT and SNEGSKA (reference sequence). The V end was cut by 3 bases, the J end by 2 bases, with 10 bases between. This CDR3 spans 13 amino acids. The CDR3 sequence: CSARREFQETQYF. CDR3 nucleotides: TGCAGTGCTAGGCGGGAATTTCAAGAGACCCAGTACTTC.

Only a few counts were recorded for this clonotype. CDR3 in amino acids: CASSETESSYEQYF. In DNA, the CDR3 is TGTGCCAGCAGTGAGACGGAGAGCTCCTACGAGCAGTACTTC. The chain combines TRBV25-1 with TRBJ2-7; D ambiguous. Germline values: CDR1 MGHDK, CDR2 SYGVNS. Trimming stripped 3 bases from V and 0 bases from J, with 9 bases between. The CDR3 spans 14 residues.

This chain uses TRBV5-5 with TRBJ2-7, with D tentatively TRBD1 (5 bases). Germline V gene sequence: CDR1 SGHKS, CDR2 YYEKEE (reference sequence). The CDR3 contains 15 residues. Trimming left V 1 base short and J 0 bases short, with 11 bases between. As DNA, the CDR3 is TGTGCCAGCAGCTTGTCAGGGTCCAGCTCCTACGAGCAGTACTTC. Amino acid sequence: CASSLSGSSSYEQYF.

The chain uses TRBV9 and TRBJ1-5; TRBD1 is a possible D gene (6 bases). Per germline, CDR1 SGDLS and CDR2 YYNGEE. This CDR3 is built from 15 residues. Deletions cut 3 bases from V and 3 bases from J, with 13 bases between. The CDR3 coding sequence is TGTGCCAGCAGCGCCGGAGGGGGACCCAATCAGCCCCAGCATTTT. As protein: CASSAGGGPNQPQHF.

The chain joins TRBV12-3 or TRBV12-4 to TRBJ2-7, with D hard to call. The V and J ends lost 3 bases and 2 bases respectively, with 8 bases between them. CDR3 length equals 13 residues. The CDR3: CASSFRQTYEQYF. The CDR3 nucleotides read TGTGCCAGCAGTTTTCGGCAGACCTACGAGCAGTACTTC.

The chain couples TRBV6-5 to TRBJ2-1, with 8 positions matching TRBD1. The CDR3 contains 15 residues. CDR1 is MNHEY and CDR2 is SVGAGI in the germline V gene. Germline trimming cut 4 bases from V and 2 bases from J; bases unmatched to any gene: 4. CDR3: CASSSTGGTYNEQFF. The CDR3 nucleotides read TGTGCCAGCAGTTCCACAGGGGGAACCTACAATGAGCAGTTCTTC.

This clonotype has only a few counts. The chain is built from TRBV3-1 and TRBJ2-3; D gene uncertain. V lost 2 bases and J 7 bases, leaving 7 bases between the germline ends. Germline V gene lookup returns CDR1 LGHDT and CDR2 YNNKEL (reference sequence). The CDR3 has 12 residues. CDR3 sequence: CASSQPPYTQYF. The CDR3 nucleotides read TGTGCCAGCAGCCAACCGCCGTATACGCAGTATTTT.

The chain uses TRBV5-8 and TRBJ1-2, with 8 nucleotides matching TRBD1. The V and J ends lost 3 bases and 3 bases, in that order; junction bases with no gene match: 4. The germline V gene encodes CDR1 SGHTS and CDR2 YDEGEE. This CDR3 spans 14 amino acids. CDR3 DNA: TGTGCCAGCAGCTCCGGGACAGGATACTATGGCTACACCTTC. This gives the protein CASSSGTGYYGYTF.

The V gene is TRBV7-9, the J gene TRBJ1-2; D unresolved. Germline V gene sequence: CDR1 SEHNR, CDR2 FQNEAQ (reference sequence). This CDR3 has 15 residues. V was trimmed by 5 bases and J by 4 bases, leaving 17 bases between them. The DNA of the CDR3 is TGTGCCAGCAGCCCCGGACCTAGGAATAGCTATGGCTACACCTTC. Amino acid sequence: CASSPGPRNSYGYTF.

This clonotype turned up a few times. The gene calls are TRBV29-1 and TRBJ1-2, with D tentatively TRBD1 (5 bases). The V end lost 5 bases, the J end lost 3 bases, and 13 bases lay between the germline ends. The CDR3 is 13 amino acids. CDR1 SQVTM and CDR2 ANQGSEA come from the germline V gene. CDR3 region: CSVREWGDYGYTF. The DNA for the CDR3 is TGCAGCGTTAGGGAGTGGGGGGACTATGGCTACACCTTC.

The chain employs TRBV28 and TRBJ2-1; D is unclear. This CDR3 is 14 amino acids long. CDR1 and CDR2 (germline): MDHEN, SYDVKM. Trimming cost V 5 bases and J 4 bases, with 12 bases left between them. Here the CDR3 DNA reads TGTGCCAGCAGTCCGTCGGACCTGTACAATGAGCAGTTCTTC. Translating gives CASSPSDLYNEQFF.

The chain employs TRBV6-1 and TRBJ2-5; perhaps TRBD1 as D (5 bases). This CDR3 has 16 residues. Germline V CDR1 and CDR2: MNHNS, SASEGT. Trimming stripped 6 bases from V and 4 bases from J, with 21 bases between. CDR3 loop: CASSQIGRGPPETQYF. The CDR3 DNA follows: TGTGCCAGCAGCCAAATCGGAAGGGGTCCCCCAGAGACCCAGTACTTC.

This clonotype was seen more than once but under ten times. The genes are TRBV29-1 and TRBJ1-1; weak D call: TRBD1 (5 bases). This CDR3 region has 15 residues. Germline lookup yields CDR1 SQVTM and CDR2 ANQGSEA. Trimming stripped 7 bases from V and 0 bases from J, with 18 bases between. Here the CDR3 DNA reads TGCAGCGCCTGGGGTACAGGATTCATGAACACTGAAGCTTTCTTT. Protein: CSAWGTGFMNTEAFF.

V and J are TRBV5-1 and TRBJ2-1; D not certain. Germline CDR1 SGHRS, CDR2 YFSETQ. The CDR3 contains 15 residues. The germline V and J ends were trimmed by 4 bases and 0 bases, with 11 bases remaining between them. CDR3 nucleotide sequence: TGCGCCAGCAGCACGTTCCTCAGCTCCTACAATGAGCAGTTCTTC. It translates to CASSTFLSSYNEQFF.

The J gene is TRBJ1-6, the V gene TRBV10-3; a weak D match, TRBD1 (6 bases). The CDR3 is 16 amino acids. Trimming cost V 5 bases and J 5 bases, with 16 bases left between them. CDR1 is ENHRY and CDR2 is SYGVKD in the germline V gene. CDR3 DNA sequence: TGTGCCATCAGTATCGAAGGACAGAGTAATAATTCACCCCTCCACTTT. Translation gives CAISIEGQSNNSPLHF.

The chain carries TRBV20-1 and TRBJ2-1; 10 bases align to TRBD2. The CDR3 totals 15 residues. The ends lost 8 bases at V and 9 bases at J; junction bases unmatched: 16. Germline V CDR1 and CDR2: DFQATT, SNEGSKA (reference sequence). CDR3 DNA: TGCAGTCGACTAAACCTAGCGGGGGCCCCTCGTGAGCAGTTCTTC. Translation: CSRLNLAGAPREQFF.

In the case of this clonotype: The junction does not match germline at one end; this may be a read error. The genes are TRBV10-3 and TRBJ2-7, with a possible D match to TRBD1 (6 bases). This CDR3 is built from 16 residues. The V gene's germline CDR1 is ENHRY and CDR2 SYGVKD. This CDR3 reads CAISEFPSKGVYEHYF. The CDR3 DNA reads as TGTGCCATCAGTGAGTTCCCCTCTAAGGGGGTCTACGAGCACTACTTC.

In this sample, this clonotype turned up once. The V and J genes are TRBV10-3 and TRBJ2-3; D gene uncertain. From germline, CDR1 is ENHRY and CDR2 SYGVKD. This CDR3 spans 12 amino acids. V was trimmed by 6 bases and J by 4 bases, leaving 8 bases between them. The CDR3: CAISPDPDTQYF. In nucleotides, the CDR3 is TGTGCCATCAGCCCGGACCCAGATACGCAGTATTTT.

The V and J genes are TRBV12-3 or TRBV12-4 and TRBJ1-2; 9 bases fit TRBD1. V lost 6 bases to trimming and J lost 6 bases; unmatched junction nucleotides: 5. The CDR3 is made up of 13 amino acids. The CDR3 nucleotides read TGTGCCAGCAGGCCAGACAGGGGGAATGGCTACACCTTC. Its translation: CASRPDRGNGYTF.

The chain carries TRBV7-9 and TRBJ1-1; D gene uncertain. The V end was cut by 5 bases, the J end by 4 bases, with 8 bases between. Per germline, CDR1 SEHNR and CDR2 FQNEAQ (reference sequence). The CDR3 spans 12 residues. As DNA, the CDR3 is TGTGCCAGCAGCCCCGGTCTCACTGAAGCTTTCTTT. Translated, it gives CASSPGLTEAFF. The full variable domain, rest sourced from reference TRBV7-9 and TRBJ1-1, is DTGVSQNPRHKITKRGQNVTFRCDPISEHNRLYWYRQTLGQGPEFLTYFQNEAQLEKSRLLSDRFSAERPKGSFSTLEIQRTEQGDSAMYLCASSPGLTEAFFGQGTRLTVV.